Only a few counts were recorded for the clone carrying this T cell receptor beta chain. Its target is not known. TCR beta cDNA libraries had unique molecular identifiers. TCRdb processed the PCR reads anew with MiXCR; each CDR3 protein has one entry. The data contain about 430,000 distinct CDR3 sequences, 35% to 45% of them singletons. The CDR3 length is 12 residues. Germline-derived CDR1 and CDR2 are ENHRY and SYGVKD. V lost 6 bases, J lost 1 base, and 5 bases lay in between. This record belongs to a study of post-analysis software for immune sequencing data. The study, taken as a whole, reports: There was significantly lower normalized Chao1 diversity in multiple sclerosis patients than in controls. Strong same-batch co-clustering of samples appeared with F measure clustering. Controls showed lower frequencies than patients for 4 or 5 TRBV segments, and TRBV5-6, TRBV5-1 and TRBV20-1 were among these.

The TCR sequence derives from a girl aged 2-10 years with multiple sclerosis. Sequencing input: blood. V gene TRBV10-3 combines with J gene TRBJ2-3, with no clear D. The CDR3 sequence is CAIRVGTDTQYF. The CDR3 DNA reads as TGTGCCATCAGGGTGGGCACAGATACGCAGTATTTT.